The subject of this entry is one T cell receptor beta chain. Its matching antigen is unknown. The source of the sample is a study of OX40 agonist ivuxolimab in advanced cancers. Study at large: An agonistic anti-OX40 (CD134) antibody, ivuxolimab, was used to treat the patients. Patients were infused with ivuxolimab every 2 weeks at 0.01 to 10 mg/kg.

Patients were ineligible given autoimmune disease history or systemic immunosuppression. Study-level findings and limits: Low clonal expansion, among the lowest seen, marked partial responders at 0.1-3.0 mg/kg.

Trimming removed 6 bases at V and 2 bases at J, with 10 bases between. This CDR3 is 13 amino acids long. Germline CDR1 reads WNHNN; CDR2 reads SYGVQD (reference sequence). The protocol was immunoSEQ multiplex PCR, while the TCRdb copy is restricted to in-frame clones and leaves out a portion. The sample consists of under 65,000 clones, about 85% of them appearing once. The material sequenced was CD4+ or CD8+ T cells sorted from blood, taken in a trial of the OX40 agonist ivuxolimab. The clonotype originates from an adult with an advanced solid tumor such as melanoma, head and neck, liver or kidney cancer. J is TRBJ1-2 and V is TRBV10-1, with D unclear. Here the CDR3 reads CASRPASNYGYTF. CDR3 coding DNA: TGCGCCAGCAGGCCGGCTTCAAACTATGGCTACACCTTC.